This T cell receptor (beta chain) was identified in a study of cytomegalovirus exposure and HLA in healthy donors. V gave up 3 bases and J gave up 6 bases, with 14 bases separating them. Germline V gene data show CDR1 as LGHNA and CDR2 as YSLEER. This CDR3 comprises 14 residues. The primer mix had 60 Vbeta and 13 Jbeta primers. Method: immunoSEQ multiplex PCR; TCRdb's copy keeps in-frame clones and lacks some. This sample has some 150,000 clones, with 75% to 85% found just once. This clone was counted a single time. The sample consisted of PBMCs. The chain carries TRBV4-3 and TRBJ1-1; D is undetermined. The sequence derives from a human donor in good health. CDR3 in amino acids: CASSQSRRTAEAFF. The CDR3 nucleotides read TGCGCCAGCAGCCAGTCCAGGCGAACCGCTGAAGCTTTCTTT.